The clone carrying this T cell receptor (gamma chain) came up a few times. What it binds is not known. This sample is drawn from a study of Vδ1+ human thymocytes. The CDR3 sequence is 11 residues long. V shed 0 bases, J shed 16 bases, and the junction held 9 bases outside the gene matches. CDR1 and CDR2 from the germline V gene are VINAFY and YDVSNSKD. The study's findings and limits: Thymic TRG and TRD repertoires appeared highly polyclonal. The authors advised highly purified populations and single-cell validation. Donors shared many TRG clonotypes but few TRD clonotypes.

The template was reverse-transcribed extracted RNA. The CDR3 regions were amplified by multiplex PCR from V-gene primers to a constant-region primer. TCRdb repeated clone calling on the multiplex PCR reads with CATT. Of over 25,000 gamma-chain clones listed, over 15% were seen once; the top ten hold approximately 1.7%. This chain uses TRGV5 with TRGJ1 or TRGJ2. This clonotype was obtained from a boy younger than two who had congenital heart surgery. Source material: Vdelta1+ gamma-delta thymocytes from the thymus. Subset defined: FACS-sorted CD3+ TCRalphabeta- TCRVdelta1+ TCRVdelta2- thymocytes. The CDR3 here is CATWDRLLILF. The CDR3 DNA reads TGTGCCACCTGGGACAGGCTCTTAATCCTCTTT.